This T cell receptor beta chain was identified during a study of cytomegalovirus exposure and HLA in healthy donors. About the study: The 120 validation repertoires were produced on the same platform as the 670 or so repertoires of the first cohort. This was reported in a later analysis.

Whole-study findings and limits: For cytomegalovirus status, the classifier reportedly gave diagnoses with high specificity and sensitivity. TCR clusters originating in the first cohort tended to co-occur in the 110 or so validation repertoires, according to a later analysis. Rarity marked most TCR sequences, yet some public TCRs occurred in many donors.

TCRdb keeps only in-frame clones here, not all; method: immunoSEQ multiplex PCR. The sample includes 200,000 to 300,000 clones, about 86% of them seen just once. The CDR3 length is 15 residues. The ends lost 4 bases at V and 1 base at J; junction bases unmatched: 5. Germline lookup yields CDR1 SGHRS and CDR2 YFSETQ. In the case of this clone: The target antigen is unknown.

The sample comprised PBMCs. The chain is built from TRBV5-1 and TRBJ2-3, with 8 bases aligning to TRBD1. The origin of this receptor is a young woman in good health and CMV-seropositive. The CDR3 is CASSPPGQGTDTQYF. The CDR3 region has the DNA TGCGCCAGCAGCCCGCCGGGACAGGGCACAGATACGCAGTATTTT.